Presented here are 18 T cell receptor beta chains from one specimen sequenced in a study of blood T cell repertoires in COVID-19 (dated by TCRdb to 2020 to 2021). The library was made by the immunoSEQ multiplex PCR assay. TCRdb limited this immuneACCESS table to in-frame rearrangements with V and J called. A share of clones is missing; checked studies link under half to unresolved V genes, and the rest is unexplained. The sample table contains a few hundred thousand clones; only one count was recorded for about 88% of them. Clones ranked in the top ten supply less than 3% of the sample. Sample: PBMCs or T cells enriched from blood (not recorded which). These receptors were taken from a woman between 45 and 60 years old who had recovered from COVID-19.

The chain has TRBV5-5 and TRBJ2-6; D is possibly TRBD1 (6 bases). Trimming left V 4 bases short and J 4 bases short, with 9 bases between. The CDR3 runs 14 residues. The germline CDR1 and CDR2 sequences are SGHKS and YYEKEE (reference sequence). The CDR3 bases are TGTGCCAGCAGCCCAGGGGTAGGGGCCAACGTCCTGACTTTC. Translated, it gives CASSPGVGANVLTF. Using reference TRBV5-5 and TRBJ2-6 for the parts outside the CDR3, the full variable domain is DAGVTQSPTHLIKTRGQQVTLRCSPISGHKSVSWYQQVLGQGPQFIFQYYEKEERGRGNFPDRFSARQFPNYSSELNVNALLLGDSALYLCASSPGVGANVLTFGAGSRLTVL.

V is TRBV2 and J is TRBJ1-4; D call uncertain. V lost 7 bases to trimming and J lost 7 bases, with 22 bases between them. Germline-derived CDR1 and CDR2 are SNHLY and FYNNEI. The CDR3 loop spans 16 amino acids. CDR3 in amino acids: CASITQRAERGEKLFF. DNA for the CDR3: TGTGCCAGCATTACCCAGCGGGCGGAACGGGGTGAAAAACTGTTTTTT.

This clone occurred a few times. V gene TRBV4-1 combines with J gene TRBJ2-7; the match to TRBD1 covers 7 bases. CDR3 length: 16 residues. Germline trimming cut 3 bases from V and 1 base from J; bases unmatched to any gene: 9. CDR1 and CDR2 (germline): MGHRA, YSYEKL. The CDR3 here is CASSQQHGTVSYEQYF. The CDR3 nucleotides are TGCGCCAGCAGCCAGCAGCACGGGACAGTTTCCTACGAGCAGTACTTC.

The CDR3 coding sequence is TGTGCCACCAGCATATCCGGGACAGGGATAAACGAGCAGTACTTC. This translates into CATSISGTGINEQYF. The chain uses TRBV15 and TRBJ2-7; TRBD1 matches at 9 bases. The trim removed 4 bases at V and 5 bases at J, leaving 9 bases unmatched. The CDR3 is made up of 15 amino acids. Germline CDR1 LNHNV, CDR2 YYDKDF (reference sequence).

J is TRBJ2-7 and V is TRBV11-2; unclear D gene. Trimming took 0 bases from V and 6 from J, leaving 15 bases between them. The length of the CDR3 is 15 residues. Germline V gene lookup returns CDR1 SGHAT and CDR2 FQNNGV. CDR3 sequence reads: CASSLDSSGLGEQYF. For the CDR3, the DNA is TGTGCCAGCAGCTTAGATAGTTCAGGTCTGGGCGAGCAGTACTTC.

The J gene is TRBJ2-1, the V gene TRBV29-1; D might be TRBD1 (7 bases). The CDR3 extends over 14 amino acids. From germline, CDR1 is SQVTM and CDR2 ANQGSEA. Trimming left V 5 bases short and J 4 bases short, with 15 bases between. The CDR3 sequence is CSVRDSGTYNEQFF. The CDR3 DNA is TGCAGCGTTAGGGACAGTGGGACTTACAATGAGCAGTTCTTC.

The DNA of the CDR3 is TGTGCCAGCAGTGCTTCGCTTCGGGAGGACGCAGATACGCAGTATTTT. Protein sequence: CASSASLREDADTQYF. The chain is built from TRBV2 and TRBJ2-3; 7 nucleotides line up with TRBD2. CDR1 is SNHLY and CDR2 is FYNNEI in the germline V gene. Trimming cost V 4 bases and J 4 bases; bases outside gene matches: 11. This CDR3 spans 16 amino acids.

The chain carries TRBV20-1 and TRBJ2-1, with 7 bases aligning to TRBD2. The germline CDR1 and CDR2 sequences are DFQATT and SNEGSKA (reference sequence). V trimming: 3 bases; J trimming: 9 bases; junction bases outside the gene matches: 20. The CDR3 covers 17 residues. CDR3 protein: CSASAPTSGIRGVEQFF. CDR3 in DNA: TGCAGTGCTAGTGCCCCAACCAGCGGGATCCGCGGCGTTGAGCAGTTCTTC.

V and J are TRBV19 and TRBJ1-5; a possible D gene is TRBD1 (5 bases). V was trimmed by 1 base and J by 6 bases, leaving 13 bases between them. Germline V CDR1 and CDR2: LNHDA, SQIVND (reference sequence). The CDR3 runs 15 residues. CDR3 DNA sequence: TGTGCCAGTAGTATAGGGCCTGTGGGGGGTCAGCCCCAGCATTTT. Its protein product is CASSIGPVGGQPQHF.

V gene TRBV11-2 combines with J gene TRBJ2-4; 9 nucleotides align to TRBD1. V lost 7 bases, J lost 0 bases, and 13 bases stayed unmatched. The CDR3 length is 18 residues. The germline gives CDR1 SGHAT, CDR2 FQNNGV. This CDR3 is CASTPDRGTVVAKNIQYF. DNA of the CDR3: TGTGCCAGCACCCCTGACAGGGGGACCGTCGTAGCCAAAAACATTCAGTACTTC.

The J gene is TRBJ2-3, the V gene TRBV23-1; 9 bases fit TRBD2. TRBV23-1 is reported as an ORF; its role is uncertain. CDR3 size: 15 residues. V dropped 10 bases and J dropped 2; count of bases not matched to a gene: 10. CDR3 loop: CATTLSGSPTDTQYF. The CDR3, as DNA: TGCGCCACTACCCTTAGCGGGAGCCCCACAGATACGCAGTATTTT.

The chain is built from TRBV6-2 or TRBV6-3 and TRBJ1-1; D unclear. Trimming removed 2 bases at V and 2 bases at J, with 12 bases between. There are 15 residues in the CDR3. CDR1 and CDR2 (germline): MNHEY, SVGEGT. The CDR3 here is CASSYNSGRNTEAFF. The CDR3 DNA reads TGTGCCAGCAGTTACAACAGCGGTAGAAACACTGAAGCTTTCTTT.

This clone was recorded a few times. The chain employs TRBV27 and TRBJ2-5; 7 bases match TRBD2. Germline trimming cut 6 bases from V and 1 base from J; bases unmatched to any gene: 20. Per the germline V gene, CDR1 is MNHEY and CDR2 is SMNVEV (reference sequence). The CDR3 loop spans 19 amino acids. The DNA for the CDR3 is TGTGCCAGCAGCCGCCGAATCCGTCTAGCGGAGGGGTCCCAAGAGACCCAGTACTTC. Protein sequence: CASSRRIRLAEGSQETQYF.

The chain uses TRBV6-6 and TRBJ1-6, with a weak D call TRBD1 (5 bases). The germline V gene has CDR1 MNHNY and CDR2 SVGAGI (reference sequence). V gave up 6 bases and J gave up 7 bases, with 10 bases separating them. The CDR3 sequence is 13 residues long. The DNA for the CDR3 is TGTGCCAGCAGCTTGGGACTCAATTCACCCCTCCACTTT. Its protein product is CASSLGLNSPLHF.

The chain uses TRBV10-1 and TRBJ1-5, with D uncertain. V lost 3 bases and J lost 6, with 9 bases in between. The length of the CDR3 is 13 residues. Germline CDR1 reads WNHNN; CDR2 reads SYGVQD (reference sequence). The CDR3 reads CASSEKAGQPQHF. In DNA form, the CDR3 reads TGCGCCAGCAGTGAAAAGGCAGGTCAGCCCCAGCATTTT.

This chain's CDR3 is CASSRGGEGTDTQYF. CDR3 nucleotides: TGTGCCAGCAGCCGGGGGGGGGAAGGCACAGATACGCAGTATTTT. V is TRBV11-1 and J is TRBJ2-3; 8 bases agree with TRBD2. CDR3 length: 15 amino acids. Germline values: CDR1 SGHAT, CDR2 FQDESV (reference sequence). V dropped 5 bases and J dropped 1; count of bases not matched to a gene: 5.

This clone has just one count. V is TRBV7-9 and J is TRBJ2-1; 13 nucleotides agree with TRBD2. This CDR3 region has 13 residues. Germline-derived CDR1 and CDR2 are SEHNR and FQNEAQ (reference sequence). V lost 9 bases to trimming and J lost 8 bases; unmatched junction nucleotides: 4. The CDR3 nucleotides are TGTGCCAGTGGACTAGCGGGAGATGATGAGCAGTTCTTC. Translation: CASGLAGDDEQFF. The complete variable domain, with remaining parts taken from reference TRBV7-9 and TRBJ2-1, reads DTGVSQNPRHKITKRGQNVTFRCDPISEHNRLYWYRQTLGQGPEFLTYFQNEAQLEKSRLLSDRFSAERPKGSFSTLEIQRTEQGDSAMYLCASGLAGDDEQFFGPGTRLTVL.

This chain joins TRBV5-6 and TRBJ1-6; TRBD1 matches 9 bases. The CDR3 has 16 amino acids. Germline V gene sequence: CDR1 SGHDT, CDR2 YYEEEE. V shed 0 bases and J 8 bases; nucleotides not matched to a gene: 6. CDR3 sequence: CASSLETGGNYSPLHF. The DNA of the CDR3 is TGTGCCAGCAGCTTGGAGACAGGGGGTAATTATTCACCCCTCCACTTT.